The clone carrying this T cell receptor beta chain occurred a few times. Its antigen is unidentified. TCRdb keeps only in-frame clones here, not all; method: immunoSEQ multiplex PCR. Seen here are 140,000 to 150,000 clones, 70% to 90% observed once, and the top ten hold roughly 7.3%. This sample was taken from a study of T cell responses to AZD1222 COVID-19 vaccine. Across the study: Combined were second doses at about 4 or about 12 weeks. Findings and caveats of the study: Mostly white British, mostly female donors; authors suggested clonal diversity may be underestimated.

Germline V lookup: CDR1 SGHAT, CDR2 FQNNGV. V shed 1 base and J shed 4 bases, with 10 bases lying between them. The length of the CDR3 is 14 residues. The sequencing used peripheral blood, collected on day 0 of AZD1222 vaccination. The rearrangement joins TRBV11-2 to TRBJ2-5; D is ambiguous. The sequence derives from an adult in good health. This CDR3 is CASSLGMGGETQYF. The CDR3 DNA reads as TGTGCCAGCAGCTTAGGGATGGGTGGAGAGACCCAGTACTTC.